The text below deals with one TCR beta chain. Its antigen remains unknown. The entry originates in a study of shared clonotypes between healthy human individuals. Whole-study findings and limits: Clonotype sharing among the donors was expected to vary with sequencing depth. Generation probability values for non-shared clonotypes were lower than those for clonotypes shared by all four donors.

Original processing notes: Filtering differed since immunoSEQ provided only junctions, with no quality scores. TCRdb keeps only in-frame clones here, not all; method: immunoSEQ multiplex PCR. For V, J and clone size, that table is used; D and trimming come from the DNA. The top ten clones hold about 0.34% of a sample with some 2.4 million clones, 93% of them seen once. This TCR was sampled from a man aged 18 to 29 in good health. Some clones in this sample may be carry-over from other donors' samples. The sample was naive CD4+ T cells from PBMCs. Documented subset: CD45RA+ positively selected.

The CDR3 loop reads CASSLAWNEQFF. The CDR3 DNA reads TGTGCCAGCAGCTTAGCGTGGAATGAGCAGTTCTTC. The chain joins TRBV7-8 to TRBJ2-1, with unresolved D. CDR3 length equals 12 residues. V gave up 0 bases and J gave up 7 bases, with 4 bases separating them. Germline-derived CDR1 and CDR2 are SGHVS and FQNEAQ.